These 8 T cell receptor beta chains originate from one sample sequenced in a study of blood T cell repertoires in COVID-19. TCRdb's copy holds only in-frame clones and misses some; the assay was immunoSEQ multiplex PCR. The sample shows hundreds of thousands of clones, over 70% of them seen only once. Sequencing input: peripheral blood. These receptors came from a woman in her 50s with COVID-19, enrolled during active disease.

CDR3 sequence (DNA): TGTGCCAGCAGCCCTCCCGCGGCCCCCTTAGCGGGAGCCCACTACAATGAGCAGTTCTTC. This sequence encodes CASSPPAAPLAGAHYNEQFF. The chain couples TRBV21-1 to TRBJ2-1; no check of the table's D call, TRBD2, against the DNA was made. TRBV21-1 is marked as a pseudogene. The CDR3 spans 20 residues.

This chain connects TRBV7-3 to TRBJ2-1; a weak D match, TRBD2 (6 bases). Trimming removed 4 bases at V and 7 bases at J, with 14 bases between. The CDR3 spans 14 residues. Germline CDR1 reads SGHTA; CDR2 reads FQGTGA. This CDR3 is CASSSPGAANEQFF. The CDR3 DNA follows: TGTGCCAGCAGCTCCCCGGGAGCGGCGAATGAGCAGTTCTTC.

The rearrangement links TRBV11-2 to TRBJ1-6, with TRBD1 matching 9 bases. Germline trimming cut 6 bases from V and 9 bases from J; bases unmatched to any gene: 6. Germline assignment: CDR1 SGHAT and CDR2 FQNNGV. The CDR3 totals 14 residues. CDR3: CASRRQGVGSPLHF. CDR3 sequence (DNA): TGTGCCAGCAGACGACAGGGGGTAGGTTCACCCCTCCACTTT.

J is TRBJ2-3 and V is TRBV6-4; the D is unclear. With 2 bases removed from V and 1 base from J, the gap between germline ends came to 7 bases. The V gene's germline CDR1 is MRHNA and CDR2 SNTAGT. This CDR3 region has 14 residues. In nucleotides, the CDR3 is TGTGCCAGCAGTGACCGGGTGGGCACAGATACGCAGTATTTT. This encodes CASSDRVGTDTQYF.

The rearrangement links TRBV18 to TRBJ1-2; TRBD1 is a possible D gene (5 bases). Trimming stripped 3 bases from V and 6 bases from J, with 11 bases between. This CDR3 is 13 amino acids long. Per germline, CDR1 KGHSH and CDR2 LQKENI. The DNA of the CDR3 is TGTGCCAGCTCACCTTCCACGGGGGATGGCTACACCTTC. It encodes CASSPSTGDGYTF.

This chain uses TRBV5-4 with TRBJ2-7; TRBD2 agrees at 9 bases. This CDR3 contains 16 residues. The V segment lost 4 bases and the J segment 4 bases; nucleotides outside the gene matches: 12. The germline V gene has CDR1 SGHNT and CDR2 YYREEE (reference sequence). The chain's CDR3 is CASSPRGAGGAYEQYF. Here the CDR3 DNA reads TGTGCCAGCAGCCCCCGCGGGGCGGGAGGGGCATACGAGCAGTACTTC.

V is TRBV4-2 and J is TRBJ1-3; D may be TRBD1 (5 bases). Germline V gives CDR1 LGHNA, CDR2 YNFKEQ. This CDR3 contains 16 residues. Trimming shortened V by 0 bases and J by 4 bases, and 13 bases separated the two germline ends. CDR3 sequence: CASSQESGFTGNTIYF. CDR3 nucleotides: TGTGCCAGCAGCCAAGAATCAGGGTTTACGGGAAACACCATATATTTT.

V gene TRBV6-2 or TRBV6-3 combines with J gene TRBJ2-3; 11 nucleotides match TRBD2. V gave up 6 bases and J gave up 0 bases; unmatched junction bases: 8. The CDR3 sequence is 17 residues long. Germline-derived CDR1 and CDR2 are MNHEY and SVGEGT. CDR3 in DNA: TGTGCCAGCAGCCCTCTACGGACTAGCGGGAGCACAGATACGCAGTATTTT. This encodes CASSPLRTSGSTDTQYF.